This TCR beta chain was sequenced in a study of cytotoxic CD8 clonotypes in ibrutinib-treated CLL. Regarding the study as a whole: Sampling times differed between sustained-remission and progressing patients. Under therapy, public clonotypes either contracted or stayed stable, and they were uncommon.

J gave up 7 bases and V 4 bases, and 9 bases lay outside the gene matches. The CDR3 is 15 residues long. Germline V gene data show CDR1 as SEHNR and CDR2 as FQNEAQ (reference sequence). The method was immunoSEQ multiplex PCR; TCRdb's version includes in-frame clones alone and lacks a portion of them. The sample holds approximately 300,000 clones, almost 80% seen once. In the case of this clone: Its antigen is still unknown.

The chain carries TRBV7-9 and TRBJ1-5; the match to TRBD1 covers 8 bases. This sequence originates from a human donor with chronic lymphocytic leukemia. Sequenced here: PBMCs, sampled before ibrutinib treatment. CDR3 amino acids: CASSSSGGFGQPQHF. As DNA, the CDR3 is TGTGCCAGCAGCTCGTCAGGGGGCTTTGGACAGCCCCAGCATTTT.